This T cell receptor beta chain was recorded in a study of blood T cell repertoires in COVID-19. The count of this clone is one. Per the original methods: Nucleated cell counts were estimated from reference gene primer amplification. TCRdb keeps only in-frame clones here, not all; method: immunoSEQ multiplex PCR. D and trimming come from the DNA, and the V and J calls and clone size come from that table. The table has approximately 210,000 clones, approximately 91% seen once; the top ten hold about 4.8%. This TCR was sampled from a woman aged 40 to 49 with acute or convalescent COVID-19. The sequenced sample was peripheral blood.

CDR3 region: CASKAANTGELFF. The DNA for the CDR3 is TGTGCCAGCAAAGCGGCGAACACCGGGGAGCTGTTTTTT. The genes are TRBV12-3 or TRBV12-4 and TRBJ2-2; D is possibly TRBD2 (5 bases). Trimming shortened V by 7 bases and J by 0 bases, and 6 bases separated the two germline ends. There are 13 residues in the CDR3.